The clone carrying this T cell receptor beta chain was detected only once. Its antigen remains unknown. The second PCR ran roughly 7 to 11 cycles with a sample-barcoded 5' primer and J-beta primers. Through a template-switch adaptor with 12 random nucleotides, each cDNA molecule received a tag. TCRdb independently ran MiXCR on the 5' RACE reads; one entry per CDR3 protein. The sample consists of hundreds of thousands of distinct CDR3 sequences, about 42% of them appearing once. These data originate in a study of blood T cells in healthy people across ages. Study outcomes and limitations: Calculation of diversity from one million T cells yielded estimates considered to be underestimates. There was no known CMV status for donors, so expanded clonotype changes were possibly confounded.

The trim removed 5 bases at V and 4 bases at J, leaving 10 bases unmatched. The CDR3 spans 15 residues. Germline V gene lookup returns CDR1 SEHNR and CDR2 FQNEAQ (reference sequence). The sequence was obtained from a man aged 60 to 69 in good health. The sequenced sample consisted of blood. The rearrangement uses TRBV7-9 and TRBJ1-2; TRBD1 aligns across 7 bases. CDR3 in DNA: TGTGCCAGCAGCCCCGACCCAGGGGGGACCTATGGCTACACCTTC. Protein: CASSPDPGGTYGYTF.